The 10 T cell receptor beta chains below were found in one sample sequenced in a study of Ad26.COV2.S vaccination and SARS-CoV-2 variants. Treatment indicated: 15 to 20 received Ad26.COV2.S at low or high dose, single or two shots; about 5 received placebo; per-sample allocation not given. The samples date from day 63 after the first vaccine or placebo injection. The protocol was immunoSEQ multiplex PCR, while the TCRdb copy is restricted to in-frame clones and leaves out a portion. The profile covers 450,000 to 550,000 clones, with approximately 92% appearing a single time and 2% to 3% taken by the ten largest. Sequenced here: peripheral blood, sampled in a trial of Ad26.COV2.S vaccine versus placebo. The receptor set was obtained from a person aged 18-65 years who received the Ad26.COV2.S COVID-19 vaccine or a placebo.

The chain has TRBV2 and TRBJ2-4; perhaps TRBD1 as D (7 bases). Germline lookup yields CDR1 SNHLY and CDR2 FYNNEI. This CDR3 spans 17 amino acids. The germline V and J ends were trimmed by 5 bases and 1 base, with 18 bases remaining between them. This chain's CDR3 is CASSLSQTGRAKNIQYF. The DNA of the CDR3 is TGTGCCAGCAGTCTTTCCCAGACAGGGAGGGCCAAAAACATTCAGTACTTC. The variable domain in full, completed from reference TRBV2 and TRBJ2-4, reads EPEVTQTPSHQVTQMGQEVILRCVPISNHLYFYWYRQILGQKVEFLVSFYNNEISEKSEIFDDQFSVERPDGSNFTLKIRSTKLEDSAMYFCASSLSQTGRAKNIQYFGAGTRLSVL.

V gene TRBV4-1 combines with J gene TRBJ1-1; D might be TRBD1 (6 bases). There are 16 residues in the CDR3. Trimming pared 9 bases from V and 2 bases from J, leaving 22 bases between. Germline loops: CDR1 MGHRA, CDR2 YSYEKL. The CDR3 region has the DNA TGCGCCAGTAAACAGGGTCGGGGCAATATAAACACTGAAGCTTTCTTT. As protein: CASKQGRGNINTEAFF.

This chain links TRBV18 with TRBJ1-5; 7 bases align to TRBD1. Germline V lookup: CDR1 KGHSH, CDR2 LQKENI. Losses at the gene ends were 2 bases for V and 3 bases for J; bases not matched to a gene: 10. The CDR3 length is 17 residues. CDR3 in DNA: TGTGCCAGCTCACCAATATTGACAGGGCATCCCAATCAGCCCCAGCATTTT. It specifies CASSPILTGHPNQPQHF.

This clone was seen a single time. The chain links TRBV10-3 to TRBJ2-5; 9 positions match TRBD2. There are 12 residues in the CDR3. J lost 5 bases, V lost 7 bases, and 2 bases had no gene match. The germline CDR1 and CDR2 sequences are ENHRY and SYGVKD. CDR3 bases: TGTGCCATCAAAGGGACTAGCGAGACCCAGTACTTC. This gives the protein CAIKGTSETQYF.

The CDR3: CSVEKTDQETQYF. DNA for the CDR3: TGCAGCGTTGAGAAGACAGACCAAGAGACCCAGTACTTC. This chain connects TRBV29-1 to TRBJ2-5; D possibly corresponds to TRBD1 (5 bases). In germline, CDR1 is SQVTM, CDR2 ANQGSEA. The V end lost 3 bases, the J end lost 0 bases, and 8 bases lay between the germline ends. This CDR3 spans 13 amino acids.

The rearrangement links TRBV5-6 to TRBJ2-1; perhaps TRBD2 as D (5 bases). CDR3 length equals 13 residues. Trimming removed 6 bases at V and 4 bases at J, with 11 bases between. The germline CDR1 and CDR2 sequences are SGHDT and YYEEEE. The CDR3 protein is CASTHTGYNEQFF. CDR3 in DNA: TGTGCCAGCACCCATACGGGATACAATGAGCAGTTCTTC.

CDR3 protein: CASSFTLLGRETQYF. The DNA for the CDR3 is TGTGCCAGCAGCTTTACCCTCTTAGGGAGAGAGACCCAGTACTTC. The chain couples TRBV13 to TRBJ2-5; D perhaps matches TRBD2 (5 bases). Germline V gene data show CDR1 as PRHDT and CDR2 as FYEKMQ (reference sequence). The length of the CDR3 is 15 residues. Between the trimmed V and J ends, which lost 3 bases and 4 bases, there was a span of 15 bases.

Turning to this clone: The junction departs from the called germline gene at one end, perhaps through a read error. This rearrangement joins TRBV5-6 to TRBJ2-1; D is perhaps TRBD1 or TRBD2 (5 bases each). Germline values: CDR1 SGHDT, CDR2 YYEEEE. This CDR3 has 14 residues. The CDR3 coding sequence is TGTACCAGCAGCCGGGACCTTACTTACAATGAGCAGTTCTTC. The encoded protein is CTSSRDLTYNEQFF.

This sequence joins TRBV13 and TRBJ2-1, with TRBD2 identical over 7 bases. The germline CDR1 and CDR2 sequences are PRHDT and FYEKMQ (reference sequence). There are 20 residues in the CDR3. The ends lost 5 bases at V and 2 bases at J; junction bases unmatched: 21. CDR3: CASSGHPGGEGPGTYNEQFF. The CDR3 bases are TGTGCCAGCAGCGGCCACCCCGGCGGGGAGGGGCCCGGGACCTACAATGAGCAGTTCTTC.

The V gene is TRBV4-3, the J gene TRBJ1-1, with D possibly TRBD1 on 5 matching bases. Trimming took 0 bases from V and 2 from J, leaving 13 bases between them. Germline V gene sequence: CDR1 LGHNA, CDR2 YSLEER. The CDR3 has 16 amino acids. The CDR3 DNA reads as TGCGCCAGCAGCCAAGATCGGAGACAGCTTAACACTGAAGCTTTCTTT. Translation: CASSQDRRQLNTEAFF.